The 11 T cell receptor beta chains reported below all come from one sample, sequenced in a study of blood T cell repertoires in COVID-19. Here immunoSEQ multiplex PCR was the method, and the copy in TCRdb shows in-frame clones only, minus some. The data contain around 180,000 clones, about nine tenths of them singletons. The sequenced sample was peripheral blood. These receptors all stem from a man in his 60s with acute or convalescent COVID-19.

This clone turned up a few times. Mismatch with germline at one junction end may stem from a read error. V usage is TRBV18 and J usage is TRBJ2-7, with TRBD1 matching 7 bases. Per the germline V gene, CDR1 is KGHSH and CDR2 is LQKENI. This CDR3 contains 14 residues. CDR3 sequence reads: CASSPPGQEDEQYF. In DNA form, the CDR3 reads TGTGCCAGCTCTCCACCCGGACAGGAGGACGAGCAGTACTTC. Full variable domain (rest looked up from reference TRBV18 and TRBJ2-7): NAGVMQNPRHLVRRRGQEARLRCSPMKGHSHVYWYRQLPEEGLKFMVYLQKENIIDESGMPKERFSAEFPKEGPSILRIQQVVRGDSAAYFCASSPPGQEDEQYFGPGTRLTVT.

This sequence joins TRBV5-1 and TRBJ1-4; D is uncertain. The CDR3 is made up of 14 amino acids. With 2 bases removed from V and 5 bases from J, the gap between germline ends came to 10 bases. The germline V gene encodes CDR1 SGHRS and CDR2 YFSETQ. The CDR3 DNA sequence: TGCGCCAGCAGCTTCGGGAGTGCAAATGAAAAACTGTTTTTT. Translated, it gives CASSFGSANEKLFF.

This chain connects TRBV5-6 to TRBJ2-7; D might be TRBD1 (7 bases). The germline V gene has CDR1 SGHDT and CDR2 YYEEEE. Trimming cost V 4 bases and J 2 bases, with 19 bases left between them. This CDR3 has 16 amino acids. CDR3 in DNA: TGTGCCAGCAGCCTGGGAGGTAGGGACAGTACCTACGAGCAGTACGTC. Its protein product is CASSLGGRDSTYEQYV.

The chain carries TRBV9 and TRBJ2-3; 7 bases are a match to TRBD2. The germline V gene encodes CDR1 SGDLS and CDR2 YYNGEE. CDR3 size: 15 residues. V gave up 0 bases and J gave up 2 bases; unmatched junction bases: 3. CDR3 loop: CASSVDGRHTDTQYF. The CDR3 nucleotides are TGTGCCAGCAGCGTAGACGGGAGGCACACAGATACGCAGTATTTT.

CDR3 in DNA: TGCGCCAGCAGCTTGGCGGGCAGGGCCTATGGCTACACCTTC. Amino acids: CASSLAGRAYGYTF. The chain uses TRBV5-1 and TRBJ1-2; possibly TRBD1 for D (5 bases). The CDR3 loop spans 14 amino acids. CDR1 and CDR2 from the germline V gene are SGHRS and YFSETQ. V was clipped by 0 bases and J by 4 bases, with 10 bases between them.

This clone came up a few times. The rearrangement links TRBV30 to TRBJ1-5; 10 bases map to TRBD1. V shed 1 base and J 5 bases; nucleotides not matched to a gene: 5. The germline V gene encodes CDR1 GTSNPN and CDR2 SVGIG (reference sequence). The CDR3 length is 15 residues. The CDR3 nucleotides are TGTGCCTGGAGTGGGCAGGGGACAGGGGATCAGCCCCAGCATTTT. This translates into CAWSGQGTGDQPQHF.

This clone appeared once. The gene calls are TRBV30 and TRBJ1-3, with D hard to call. Germline assignment: CDR1 GTSNPN and CDR2 SVGIG (reference sequence). Deletions cut 4 bases from V and 2 bases from J, with 12 bases between. The CDR3 contains 14 residues. The CDR3 sequence: CAWKPRGTGNTIYF. Here the CDR3 DNA reads TGTGCCTGGAAGCCGCGAGGGACTGGAAACACCATATATTTT.

The chain joins TRBV2 to TRBJ2-2; 11 bases are shared with TRBD2. Germline values: CDR1 SNHLY, CDR2 FYNNEI. The CDR3 is 16 residues long. V lost 3 bases and J lost 6; bases outside the gene matches: 6. The CDR3 is CASSDTSGRAAGELFF. CDR3 DNA: TGTGCCAGCAGTGACACTAGCGGGAGAGCGGCCGGGGAGCTGTTTTTT.

The chain joins TRBV19 to TRBJ2-7; D possibly corresponds to TRBD1 (6 bases). CDR1 and CDR2 (germline): LNHDA, SQIVND (reference sequence). V dropped 3 bases and J dropped 5 bases, with 17 bases sitting between them. This CDR3 contains 15 residues. This CDR3 is CASSMRNRVFDEQYF. The CDR3 nucleotides are TGTGCCAGTAGTATGAGGAACAGGGTGTTCGACGAGCAGTACTTC.

The rearrangement links TRBV5-4 to TRBJ2-7; 12 nucleotides align to TRBD1. The V and J ends lost 9 bases and 6 bases, in that order; junction bases with no gene match: 10. The CDR3 is 14 residues long. CDR1 and CDR2 from the germline V gene are SGHNT and YYREEE (reference sequence). CDR3 sequence (DNA): TGTGCCACTCACCCGGGACAGGGGGCTTCCGAGCAGTACGTC. It translates to CATHPGQGASEQYV.

This chain joins TRBV19 and TRBJ2-1; D is perhaps TRBD2 (6 bases). The V gene's germline CDR1 is LNHDA and CDR2 SQIVND (reference sequence). This CDR3 is 14 amino acids long. Deletions cut 7 bases from V and 7 bases from J, with 17 bases between. CDR3 amino acids: CASKPFQEGNEQFF. The CDR3 DNA follows: TGTGCCAGTAAGCCTTTTCAGGAGGGGAATGAGCAGTTCTTC.